Below are 16 T cell receptor beta chains sequenced from a single sample in a study of a mutant IDH1 vaccine in newly diagnosed glioma. Time point in this sample: week 23, last vaccination. Mutant IDH1 20-mer peptide, at 300 ug, made up each vaccine dose, with topical imiquimod. Profiled with immunoSEQ multiplex PCR; TCRdb holds only in-frame clones, not every one. The sample gives approximately 41,000 clones, more than 80% of which show up once; 5% to 5.5% is in the top ten. These TCRs' antigens remain unknown. The sequencing here drew on PBMCs, taken from a glioma patient whose treatment included an IDH1 peptide vaccine. These TCRs come from a man aged 40-55 years with glioma.

This sequence joins TRBV19 and TRBJ1-5; TRBD1 aligns across 7 bases. Per germline, CDR1 LNHDA and CDR2 SQIVND (reference sequence). J lost 6 bases, V lost 9 bases, and 11 bases had no gene match. This CDR3 spans 14 amino acids. The CDR3 here is CASRGTVISQPQHF. The CDR3 bases are TGTGCCAGCCGGGGGACAGTTATATCTCAGCCCCAGCATTTT.

In regard to this clone: The same CDR3 is also encoded by other DNA sequences in this sample. J is TRBJ1-4 and V is TRBV5-1, with TRBD1 matching over 11 bases. V lost 4 bases, J lost 7 bases, and 6 bases stayed unmatched. CDR1 and CDR2 (germline): SGHRS, YFSETQ. This CDR3 contains 15 residues. The CDR3 spells CASSLDGTGGEKLFF. The CDR3 region has the DNA TGCGCCAGCAGCCTGGACGGGACAGGGGGTGAAAAACTGTTTTTT.

The chain recombines TRBV7-2 with TRBJ2-1, with 9 positions matching TRBD2. V trimming: 1 base; J trimming: 8 bases; junction bases outside the gene matches: 9. The CDR3 loop spans 16 amino acids. Germline V gives CDR1 SGHTA, CDR2 FQGNSA. This chain's CDR3 is CASSLVGSGGNHEQFF. The CDR3, as DNA: TGTGCCAGCAGCTTAGTAGGTAGCGGGGGCAATCATGAGCAGTTCTTC.

The chain uses TRBV19 and TRBJ1-2, with 7 bases identical to TRBD1. The CDR3 totals 16 residues. V trimming: 5 bases; J trimming: 2 bases; junction bases outside the gene matches: 11. Germline V CDR1 and CDR2: LNHDA, SQIVND (reference sequence). CDR3 sequence reads: CASSARDSLLNYGYTF. The DNA for the CDR3 is TGTGCCAGTAGTGCCCGGGACAGCCTCCTGAACTATGGCTACACCTTC.

Points on this clone: Within the sample, other DNA sequences also encode this same CDR3. The chain is built from TRBV6-5 and TRBJ1-2; 10 bases map to TRBD1. The ends lost 0 bases at V and 4 bases at J; junction bases unmatched: 5. The germline V gene has CDR1 MNHEY and CDR2 SVGAGI. The CDR3 spans 16 residues. DNA for the CDR3: TGTGCCAGCAGTTACTCCAGGACAGGGGGAGGCTATGGCTACACCTTC. It encodes CASSYSRTGGGYGYTF.

The chain has TRBV7-9 and TRBJ2-5; weak D call: TRBD1 (5 bases). Gene TRBJ2-7 matches the end of the DNA better, so the J call may be wrong. Germline V gives CDR1 SEHNR, CDR2 FQNEAQ (reference sequence). The CDR3 extends over 15 amino acids. The DNA of the CDR3 is TGTGCCAGCAGCTTCCCAGACAGCCAACCCTACGAGCAGTACTTC. This encodes CASSFPDSQPYEQYF.

The gene calls are TRBV15 and TRBJ2-5, with D possibly TRBD2 on 7 matching bases. The germline V and J ends were trimmed by 1 base and 5 bases, with 17 bases remaining between them. The length of the CDR3 is 16 residues. Per germline, CDR1 LNHNV and CDR2 YYDKDF (reference sequence). This chain's CDR3 is CATSRGRGGKGETQYF. The CDR3, as DNA: TGTGCCACCAGCAGAGGGAGGGGGGGCAAAGGGGAGACCCAGTACTTC.

In the case of this clone: An end of the junction does not agree with germline; a read error may underlie this. Distinct nucleotide sequences in the sample also encode this CDR3. The V gene is TRBV10-3, the J gene TRBJ2-3; the match to TRBD2 covers 11 bases. This CDR3 spans 14 amino acids. CDR1 and CDR2 from the germline V gene are ENHRY and SYGVKD. CDR3 protein: CAITGLAGTDTQYF. The DNA for the CDR3 is TGTGCCATCACCGGACTAGCGGGCACAGACACGCAGTATTTT.

This chain joins TRBV10-3 and TRBJ1-2, with D tentatively TRBD1 (6 bases). The V gene lost 6 bases and the J gene lost 0 bases, with 17 bases spanning the gap. CDR3 length equals 16 residues. The V gene's germline CDR1 is ENHRY and CDR2 SYGVKD. Written as DNA, the CDR3 is TGTGCCATCAGCACCCGGGACAAAGGCCCTAACTATGGCTACACCTTC. It is translated as CAISTRDKGPNYGYTF.

The chain employs TRBV11-2 and TRBJ2-6; possibly TRBD2 for D (5 bases). CDR1 is SGHAT and CDR2 is FQNNGV in the germline V gene. The germline V and J ends were trimmed by 1 base and 0 bases, with 16 bases remaining between them. The CDR3 loop spans 19 amino acids. The chain's CDR3 is CASSLVPGWSYSGANVLTF. CDR3 bases: TGTGCCAGCAGCTTAGTACCGGGATGGTCTTACTCTGGGGCCAACGTCCTGACTTTC.

The V gene is TRBV19, the J gene TRBJ1-3; no reliable D call. CDR3 length: 15 residues. Germline V gene sequence: CDR1 LNHDA, CDR2 SQIVND (reference sequence). Trimming took 0 bases from V and 3 from J, leaving 9 bases between them. CDR3 nucleotide sequence: TGTGCCAGTAGTATAGAGGCTGCCCTTGGAAACACCATATATTTT. Amino acid sequence: CASSIEAALGNTIYF. The full variable domain, rest sourced from reference TRBV19 and TRBJ1-3, is DGGITQSPKYLFRKEGQNVTLSCEQNLNHDAMYWYRQDPGQGLRLIYYSQIVNDFQKGDIAEGYSVSREKKESFPLTVTSAQKNPTAFYLCASSIEAALGNTIYFGEGSWLTVV.

V gene TRBV5-1 combines with J gene TRBJ2-3, with D uncertain. Germline V gene data show CDR1 as SGHRS and CDR2 as YFSETQ. V was pared by 0 bases and J by 6 bases, with 11 bases between. This CDR3 has 14 amino acids. CDR3: CASSLAHGFDTQYF. Here the CDR3 DNA reads TGCGCCAGCAGCTTGGCACACGGCTTCGATACGCAGTATTTT.

The chain recombines TRBV7-9 with TRBJ2-1; D perhaps matches TRBD1 (6 bases). Germline loops: CDR1 SEHNR, CDR2 FQNEAQ (reference sequence). V was cut by 6 bases and J by 9 bases, with 21 bases left in between. This CDR3 comprises 15 residues. Here the CDR3 DNA reads TGTGCCAGCAGTTCCTACCGGGACATCCTCCGTGAGCAGTTCTTC. Its protein product is CASSSYRDILREQFF.

The chain carries TRBV4-1 and TRBJ2-7, with 7 bases that match TRBD2. The CDR3 is 14 residues long. The germline V gene has CDR1 MGHRA and CDR2 YSYEKL. V lost 4 bases to trimming and J lost 2 bases; unmatched junction nucleotides: 5. The CDR3 coding sequence is TGCGCCAGCAGCCTCCGACTAGCTACCTACGAGCAGTACTTC. Amino acid sequence: CASSLRLATYEQYF.

This chain joins TRBV7-9 and TRBJ2-5; D is unclear. Trimming cost V 0 bases and J 5 bases, with 10 bases left between them. The CDR3 has 14 residues. Looked up from germline, CDR1 is SEHNR and CDR2 is FQNEAQ (reference sequence). In DNA, the CDR3 is TGTGCCAGCAGCTTAGCGTCAGGTATCGAGACCCAGTACTTC. This gives the protein CASSLASGIETQYF.

This clone was detected only a few times. The rearrangement joins TRBV25-1 to TRBJ1-6; D remains ambiguous. V was shortened by 11 bases and J by 7 bases, with 15 bases between the two germline ends. This CDR3 comprises 13 residues. Germline values: CDR1 MGHDK, CDR2 SYGVNS. Written as DNA, the CDR3 is TGTGCCGGTCCCGCGGAGAAGAATTCACCCCTCCACTTT. Protein sequence: CAGPAEKNSPLHF.